A single sample gave rise to the 30 T cell receptor beta chains below, sequenced in a study of cytomegalovirus exposure and HLA in healthy donors. The PCR had 60 Vbeta and 13 Jbeta primers. TCRdb keeps only in-frame clones here, not all; method: immunoSEQ multiplex PCR. The repertoire holds roughly 120,000 clones, with over 75% as singletons. The sequencing sample was made of PBMCs. The source is a man aged 40-50 years in good health and CMV-seronegative.

The gene calls are TRBV20-1 and TRBJ1-5; D ambiguous. CDR3 length: 11 amino acids. From germline, CDR1 is DFQATT and CDR2 SNEGSKA (reference sequence). CDR3 sequence reads: CSVRKNQPQHF. The CDR3, as DNA: TGCAGCGTCAGGAAAAATCAGCCCCAGCATTTT.

This clone has just a few counts. The chain is built from TRBV7-6 and TRBJ2-7; 10 bases map to TRBD1. This CDR3 contains 17 residues. Germline trimming cut 2 bases from V and 6 bases from J; bases unmatched to any gene: 13. Germline CDR1 is SGHVS and CDR2 is FNYEAQ. DNA of the CDR3: TGTGCCAGCAGCTTATATAGACAGGGGGCGACGATTACCGAGCAGTACTTC. Translated, it gives CASSLYRQGATITEQYF.

The rearrangement uses TRBV14 and TRBJ2-1; 11 bases match TRBD2. The germline CDR1 and CDR2 sequences are SGHDN and FVKESK. The V gene end was trimmed by 2 bases and the J gene end by 7 bases; junction bases not matched to a gene: 4. The CDR3 covers 15 residues. CDR3 nucleotide sequence: TGTGCCAGCAGCCAAACTAGCGGGGGAGGGAATGAGCAGTTCTTC. Translated: CASSQTSGGGNEQFF.

In regard to this clone: One end of the junction is discordant with germline, which a read error may explain. The chain recombines TRBV20-1 with TRBJ1-2; the D gene is possibly TRBD1 (6 bases). Germline CDR1 reads DFQATT; CDR2 reads SNEGSKA (reference sequence). The CDR3 totals 11 residues. The CDR3 DNA is TGCAGTTGGACAGCTAACTATGGCTATACCTTC. It encodes CSWTANYGYTF.

The chain links TRBV5-1 to TRBJ2-7; D remains ambiguous. The CDR3 runs to 14 residues. Germline lookup yields CDR1 SGHRS and CDR2 YFSETQ. Trimming left V 7 bases short and J 2 bases short, with 16 bases between. CDR3 in DNA: TGCGCCAGCGGCCAGGCACCCCCGGCCTACGAGCAGTACTTC. Translating gives CASGQAPPAYEQYF.

The table lists this clone with a count of one. A read error may account for a junction end that differs from germline. The genes are TRBV11-2 and TRBJ2-6; a possible D gene is TRBD1 (5 bases). The CDR3 contains 13 residues. Germline-derived CDR1 and CDR2 are SGHAT and FQNNGV. CDR3 in DNA: TGTGCCAGCAGCTTAAATGGGGCCAACGGCCTGACTTTC. Protein product: CASSLNGANGLTF.

V is TRBV7-9 and J is TRBJ2-5, with D unclear. Germline values: CDR1 SEHNR, CDR2 FQNEAQ (reference sequence). The CDR3 has 12 residues. With 1 base removed from V and 5 bases from J, the gap between germline ends came to 5 bases. CDR3 DNA sequence: TGTGCCAGCAGCTTAGATCCGGAGACCCAGTACTTC. This encodes CASSLDPETQYF. The full variable domain, with the rest looked up from reference TRBV7-9 and TRBJ2-5, is DTGVSQNPRHKITKRGQNVTFRCDPISEHNRLYWYRQTLGQGPEFLTYFQNEAQLEKSRLLSDRFSAERPKGSFSTLEIQRTEQGDSAMYLCASSLDPETQYFGPGTRLLVL.

Sample share makes this clone medium-sized (0.01 to 0.1%). This chain connects TRBV5-8 to TRBJ1-1; the match to TRBD1 covers 10 bases. CDR1 and CDR2 (germline): SGHTS, YDEGEE. V shed 5 bases and J 8 bases; nucleotides not matched to a gene: 9. The CDR3 is made up of 14 amino acids. The chain's CDR3 is CASRRGQGTVEAFF. The CDR3 DNA follows: TGTGCCAGCAGGCGGGGACAGGGGACCGTAGAAGCTTTCTTT.

The rearrangement links TRBV30 to TRBJ1-5; TRBD1 aligns across 9 bases. The CDR3 has 15 residues. The germline gives CDR1 GTSNPN, CDR2 SVGIG (reference sequence). V lost 3 bases, J lost 3 bases, and 6 bases stayed unmatched. DNA of the CDR3: TGTGCCTGGAGCGAGACAGGGGGAAACAATCAGCCCCAGCATTTT. It is translated as CAWSETGGNNQPQHF.

J is TRBJ1-2 and V is TRBV5-1, with D perhaps matching TRBD1 (5 bases). Deletions cut 0 bases from V and 4 bases from J, with 13 bases between. This CDR3 region has 15 residues. The germline V gene encodes CDR1 SGHRS and CDR2 YFSETQ. CDR3 loop: CASSLEGTGGYGYTF. The CDR3 nucleotides read TGCGCCAGCAGCTTGGAGGGGACTGGTGGCTATGGCTACACCTTC.

The rearrangement uses TRBV5-1 and TRBJ2-7; TRBD1 might be the D (6 bases). Trimming removed 0 bases from V and 3 bases from J, with 10 bases in between. CDR3 length equals 14 residues. Per the germline V gene, CDR1 is SGHRS and CDR2 is YFSETQ. DNA of the CDR3: TGCGCCAGCAGCTTGGGACAGGAGAACTACGAGCAGTACTTC. Translating it yields CASSLGQENYEQYF. Full variable domain (outside the CDR3, taken from reference TRBV5-1 and TRBJ2-7): KAGVTQTPRYLIKTRGQQVTLSCSPISGHRSVSWYQQTPGQGLQFLFEYFSETQRNKGNFPGRFSGRQFSNSRSEMNVSTLELGDSALYLCASSLGQENYEQYFGPGTRLTVT.

To note about this clone: At one boundary the junction diverges from the germline segment, which might be a read error. The chain recombines TRBV9 with TRBJ2-6, with 8 bases matching TRBD2. CDR3 size: 15 residues. Germline V lookup: CDR1 SGDLS, CDR2 YYNGEE. The CDR3 loop reads CASSVGLGGANGLTF. DNA of the CDR3: TGTGCCAGCAGCGTGGGGCTCGGGGGGGCCAACGGCCTGACTTTC.

The chain carries TRBV7-6 and TRBJ2-3; a weak D match, TRBD2 (7 bases). CDR1 SGHVS and CDR2 FNYEAQ come from the germline V gene. The CDR3 runs to 16 residues. V was trimmed by 1 base and J by 2 bases, leaving 13 bases between them. The CDR3 region is CASSLEAGAFTDTQYF. DNA for the CDR3: TGTGCCAGCAGCTTAGAGGCGGGGGCCTTCACAGATACGCAGTATTTT.

This clone was found once. This chain connects TRBV6-4 to TRBJ2-3; D ambiguous. V was pared by 6 bases and J by 6 bases, with 10 bases between. Germline CDR1 MRHNA, CDR2 SNTAGT. CDR3 length: 12 residues. CDR3 nucleotides: TGTGCCAGCAGCCGAGGATCTGATACGCAGTATTTT. It encodes CASSRGSDTQYF.

The V call is TRBV7-2, the J call TRBJ2-7; 9 bases are shared with TRBD1. Trimming removed 5 bases from V and 2 bases from J; junction bases left unmatched: 7. Germline assignment: CDR1 SGHTA and CDR2 FQGNSA. The CDR3 runs to 15 residues. CDR3 amino acids: CASSRTGQGPYEQYF. In DNA form, the CDR3 reads TGTGCCAGCAGCCGGACGGGACAGGGTCCCTACGAGCAGTACTTC.

The V call is TRBV5-6, the J call TRBJ1-1; tentatively, D is TRBD1 (6 bases). The CDR3 has 15 residues. The V end lost 0 bases, the J end lost 4 bases, and 13 bases lay between the germline ends. Germline loops: CDR1 SGHDT, CDR2 YYEEEE. Here the CDR3 reads CASSLDRVMGTEAFF. CDR3 DNA sequence: TGTGCCAGCAGCTTGGACAGGGTGATGGGCACTGAAGCTTTCTTT.

This clone was recorded only once. This sequence joins TRBV19 and TRBJ1-1, with TRBD1 as a possible D gene (6 bases). The V and J ends lost 10 bases and 5 bases respectively, with 17 bases between them. The CDR3 totals 13 residues. From germline, CDR1 is LNHDA and CDR2 SQIVND (reference sequence). DNA for the CDR3: TGTGCCACTAAGTCAGGGGCAGGGACTGAAGCTTTCTTT. Translated: CATKSGAGTEAFF.

V is TRBV4-1 and J is TRBJ1-1; no definite D call. The CDR3 runs 13 residues. Per germline, CDR1 MGHRA and CDR2 YSYEKL. Trimming stripped 4 bases from V and 8 bases from J, with 14 bases between. CDR3 in amino acids: CASSPPTGTEAFF. The DNA of the CDR3 is TGCGCCAGCAGCCCCCCTACCGGTACGGAAGCTTTCTTT.

In regard to this clone: An end of the junction does not agree with germline; a read error may underlie this. V usage is TRBV5-1 and J usage is TRBJ2-6; a weak D match, TRBD1 (6 bases). The germline CDR1 and CDR2 sequences are SGHRS and YFSETQ. The CDR3 consists of 16 residues. DNA for the CDR3: TGCGCCAGCAGCCAGGGACATGTCTCTGGGGCCAACGGCCTGACTTTC. Translated, it gives CASSQGHVSGANGLTF.

The chain is built from TRBV10-2 and TRBJ1-2, with D unclear. V gave up 4 bases and J gave up 8 bases, with 11 bases separating them. CDR1 and CDR2 (germline): WSHSY, SAAADI. CDR3 length: 12 amino acids. CDR3 protein: CASSGSAEGYTF. As DNA, the CDR3 is TGCGCCAGCAGTGGGTCGGCAGAAGGCTACACCTTC.

The chain links TRBV30 to TRBJ2-3, with D perhaps TRBD2 (5 bases). Germline CDR1 and CDR2: GTSNPN and SVGIG (reference sequence). Deletions cut 7 bases from V and 8 bases from J, with 19 bases between. The CDR3 length is 13 residues. In DNA form, the CDR3 reads TGTGCCTTGGCTAGCCCCCAATTAGTTACGCAGTATTTT. Protein product: CALASPQLVTQYF.

The chain employs TRBV18 and TRBJ1-5; 9 positions match TRBD1. This CDR3 has 16 amino acids. V lost 0 bases, J lost 5 bases, and 5 bases stayed unmatched. From germline, CDR1 is KGHSH and CDR2 LQKENI. The CDR3 nucleotides are TGTGCCAGCTCACCACCCGGACAGGGGCTTCATCAGCCCCAGCATTTT. Protein: CASSPPGQGLHQPQHF.

The chain uses TRBV27 and TRBJ2-7, with D perhaps matching TRBD2 (7 bases). The germline V gene encodes CDR1 MNHEY and CDR2 SMNVEV (reference sequence). CDR3 size: 16 residues. With 3 bases removed from V and 4 bases from J, the gap between germline ends came to 19 bases. The CDR3 sequence is CASSLGAGERRYEQYF. CDR3 coding DNA: TGTGCCAGCAGTTTGGGGGCGGGAGAGAGGCGGTACGAGCAGTACTTC.

This clone was observed a single time. The chain joins TRBV28 to TRBJ1-1; the D gene is possibly TRBD1 (6 bases). V lost 7 bases to trimming and J lost 5 bases, with 20 bases between them. Germline V gives CDR1 MDHEN, CDR2 SYDVKM. The CDR3 length is 15 residues. In DNA, the CDR3 is TGTGCCAGCACCTCACCCCCAATAAGGGGGACTGAAGCTTTCTTT. This sequence encodes CASTSPPIRGTEAFF.

This chain connects TRBV27 to TRBJ1-2; 7 bases fit TRBD1. J gave up 6 bases and V 4 bases, and 11 bases lay outside the gene matches. The CDR3 runs 15 residues. Germline assignment: CDR1 MNHEY and CDR2 SMNVEV (reference sequence). CDR3 protein: CASSSAGTERDGYTF. The CDR3 region has the DNA TGTGCCAGCAGTTCGGCCGGGACAGAACGGGATGGCTACACCTTC.

The chain combines TRBV12-5 with TRBJ2-1; a possible D gene is TRBD2 (6 bases). Deletions cut 2 bases from V and 9 bases from J, with 8 bases between. CDR3 length equals 12 residues. CDR1 is LGHNT, CDR2 FRNRAP, per germline. Here the CDR3 reads CASGLTSTEQFF. In DNA, the CDR3 is TGTGCTAGTGGTTTGACTAGCACTGAGCAGTTCTTC. The full variable domain, rest sourced from reference TRBV12-5 and TRBJ2-1, is DARVTQTPRHKVTEMGQEVTMRCQPILGHNTVFWYRQTMMQGLELLAYFRNRAPLDDSGMPKDRFSAEMPDATLATLKIQPSEPRDSAVYFCASGLTSTEQFFGPGTRLTVL.

V and J are TRBV9 and TRBJ2-3, with D hard to call. Germline V lookup: CDR1 SGDLS, CDR2 YYNGEE. The CDR3 has 13 residues. The V end lost 4 bases, the J end lost 3 bases, and 9 bases lay between the germline ends. CDR3 in amino acids: CASSPDGTDTQYF. The CDR3 DNA is TGTGCCAGCAGCCCTGACGGGACAGATACGCAGTATTTT.

The genes are TRBV10-3 and TRBJ1-2; 7 nucleotides align to TRBD1. This CDR3 region has 12 residues. V lost 5 bases to trimming and J lost 5 bases; unmatched junction nucleotides: 2. Per the germline V gene, CDR1 is ENHRY and CDR2 is SYGVKD. In DNA, the CDR3 is TGTGCCATCAGTCCGGGACAGTATGGCTACACCTTC. As protein: CAISPGQYGYTF.

This sequence joins TRBV2 and TRBJ1-5; D is undetermined. V was pared by 2 bases and J by 1 base, with 9 bases between. CDR3 size: 15 residues. Germline V gene data show CDR1 as SNHLY and CDR2 as FYNNEI. The CDR3 here is CASSENTLSNQPQHF. CDR3 DNA: TGTGCCAGCAGTGAAAACACCCTGAGCAATCAGCCCCAGCATTTT.

The rearrangement uses TRBV30 and TRBJ1-2; TRBD1 matches 9 bases. V trimming: 2 bases; J trimming: 8 bases; junction bases outside the gene matches: 3. The CDR3 is made up of 12 amino acids. The germline gives CDR1 GTSNPN, CDR2 SVGIG (reference sequence). The CDR3: CAWSTGGWGYTF. DNA for the CDR3: TGTGCCTGGAGTACAGGGGGCTGGGGCTACACCTTC. Based on the CDR3 plus reference TRBV30 and TRBJ1-2, the full variable domain is SQTIHQWPATLVQPVGSPLSLECTVEGTSNPNLYWYRQAAGRGLQLLFYSVGIGQISSEVPQNLSASRPQDRQFILSSKKLLLSDSGFYLCAWSTGGWGYTFGSGTRLTVV.